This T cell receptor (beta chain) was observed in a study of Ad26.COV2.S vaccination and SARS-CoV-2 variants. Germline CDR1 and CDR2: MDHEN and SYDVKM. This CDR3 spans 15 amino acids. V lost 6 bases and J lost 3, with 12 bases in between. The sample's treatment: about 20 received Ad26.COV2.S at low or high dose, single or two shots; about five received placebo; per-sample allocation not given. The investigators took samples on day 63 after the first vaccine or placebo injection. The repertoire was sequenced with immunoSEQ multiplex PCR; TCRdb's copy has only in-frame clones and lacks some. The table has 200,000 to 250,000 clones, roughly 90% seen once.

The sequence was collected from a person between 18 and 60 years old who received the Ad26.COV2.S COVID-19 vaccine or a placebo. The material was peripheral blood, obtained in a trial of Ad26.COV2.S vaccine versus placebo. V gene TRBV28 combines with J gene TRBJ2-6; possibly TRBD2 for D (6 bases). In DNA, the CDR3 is TGTGCCAGCAGCCCACGGAGGGGTGGGGCCAACGTCCTGACTTTC. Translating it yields CASSPRRGGANVLTF.